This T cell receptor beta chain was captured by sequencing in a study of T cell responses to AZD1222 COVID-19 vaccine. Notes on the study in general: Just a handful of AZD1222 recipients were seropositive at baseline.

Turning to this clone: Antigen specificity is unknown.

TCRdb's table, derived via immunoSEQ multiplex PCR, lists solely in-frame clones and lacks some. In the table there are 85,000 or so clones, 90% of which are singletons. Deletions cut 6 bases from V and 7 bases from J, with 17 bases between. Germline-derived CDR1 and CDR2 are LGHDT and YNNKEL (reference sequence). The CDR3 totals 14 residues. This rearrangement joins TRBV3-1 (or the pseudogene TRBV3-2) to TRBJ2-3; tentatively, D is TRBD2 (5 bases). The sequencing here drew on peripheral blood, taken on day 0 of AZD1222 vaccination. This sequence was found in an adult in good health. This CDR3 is CASSHQTWRNTQYF. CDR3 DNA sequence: TGTGCCAGCAGTCATCAGACTTGGAGGAATACGCAGTATTTT.